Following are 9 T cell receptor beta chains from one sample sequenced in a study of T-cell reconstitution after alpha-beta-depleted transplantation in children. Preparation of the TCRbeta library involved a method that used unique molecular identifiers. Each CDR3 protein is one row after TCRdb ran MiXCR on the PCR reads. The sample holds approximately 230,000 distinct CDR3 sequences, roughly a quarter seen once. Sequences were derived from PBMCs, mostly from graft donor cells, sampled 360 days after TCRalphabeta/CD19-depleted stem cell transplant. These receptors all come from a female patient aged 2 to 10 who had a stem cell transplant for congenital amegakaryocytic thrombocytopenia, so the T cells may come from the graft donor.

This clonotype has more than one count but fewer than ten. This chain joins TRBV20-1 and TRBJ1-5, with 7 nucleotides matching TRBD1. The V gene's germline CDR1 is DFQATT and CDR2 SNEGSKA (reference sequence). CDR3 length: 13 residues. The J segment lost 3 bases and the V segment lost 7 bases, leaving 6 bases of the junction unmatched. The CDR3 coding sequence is TGCAGTGTGGGACAGACATTCAATCAGCCCCAGCATTTT. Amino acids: CSVGQTFNQPQHF.

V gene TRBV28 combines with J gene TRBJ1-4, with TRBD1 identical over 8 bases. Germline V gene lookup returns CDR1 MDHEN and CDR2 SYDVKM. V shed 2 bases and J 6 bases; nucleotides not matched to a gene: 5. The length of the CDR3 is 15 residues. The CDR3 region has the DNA TGTGCCAGCAGTTTACAGGGGGCTGCGGATGAAAAACTGTTTTTT. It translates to CASSLQGAADEKLFF.

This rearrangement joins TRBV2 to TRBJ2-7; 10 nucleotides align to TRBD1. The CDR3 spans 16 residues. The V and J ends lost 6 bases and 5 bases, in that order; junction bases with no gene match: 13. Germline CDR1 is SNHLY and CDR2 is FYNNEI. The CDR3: CASRPPVTGGPDEQYF. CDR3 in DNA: TGTGCCAGCAGGCCTCCCGTGACAGGGGGCCCCGACGAGCAGTACTTC.

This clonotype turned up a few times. CDR3 amino acids: CASSQNTGTSGVGANVLTF. CDR3 in DNA: TGTGCCAGCAGCCAGAACACCGGGACTAGCGGGGTAGGGGCCAACGTCCTGACTTTC. The rearrangement uses TRBV3-1 and TRBJ2-6; 13 nucleotides line up with TRBD2. Germline lookup yields CDR1 LGHDT and CDR2 YNNKEL (reference sequence). The CDR3 spans 19 residues. The trim removed 3 bases at V and 4 bases at J, leaving 9 bases unmatched.

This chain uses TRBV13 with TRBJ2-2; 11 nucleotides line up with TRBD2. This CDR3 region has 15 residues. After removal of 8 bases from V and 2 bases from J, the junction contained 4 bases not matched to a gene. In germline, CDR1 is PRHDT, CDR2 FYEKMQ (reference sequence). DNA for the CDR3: TGTGCCAGCTCTAGCGGGAGGTTAAACACCGGGGAGCTGTTTTTT. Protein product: CASSSGRLNTGELFF.

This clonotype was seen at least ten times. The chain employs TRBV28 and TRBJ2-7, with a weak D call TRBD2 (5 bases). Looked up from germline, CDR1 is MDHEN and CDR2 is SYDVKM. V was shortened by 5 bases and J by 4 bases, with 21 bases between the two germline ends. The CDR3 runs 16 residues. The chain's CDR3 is CASSPLAGIATYEQYF. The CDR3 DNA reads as TGTGCCAGCAGTCCCCTCGCCGGGATTGCCACTTACGAGCAGTACTTC.

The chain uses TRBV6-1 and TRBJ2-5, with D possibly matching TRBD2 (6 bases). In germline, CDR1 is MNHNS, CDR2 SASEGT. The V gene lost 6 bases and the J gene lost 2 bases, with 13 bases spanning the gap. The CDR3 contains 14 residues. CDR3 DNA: TGTGCCAGCAGCCCAGGGACTTCACAAGAGACCCAGTACTTC. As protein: CASSPGTSQETQYF.

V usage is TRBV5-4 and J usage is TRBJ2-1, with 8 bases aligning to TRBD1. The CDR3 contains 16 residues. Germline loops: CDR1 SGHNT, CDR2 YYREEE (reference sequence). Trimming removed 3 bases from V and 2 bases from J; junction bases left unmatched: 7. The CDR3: CASSSGDRGTYNEQFF. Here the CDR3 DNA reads TGTGCCAGCAGCTCAGGAGACAGGGGAACCTACAATGAGCAGTTCTTC.

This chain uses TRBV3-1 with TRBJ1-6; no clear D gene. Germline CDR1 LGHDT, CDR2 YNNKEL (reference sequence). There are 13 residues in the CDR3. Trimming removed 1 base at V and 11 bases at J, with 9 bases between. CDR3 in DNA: TGTGCCAGCAGCCAAGTCGGGAGGACACCCCTCCACTTT. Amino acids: CASSQVGRTPLHF.